Listed here are 19 T cell receptor beta chains from one sample, sequenced in a study of blood T cells in healthy people across ages. For the second PCR, which ran for roughly 6 to 12 cycles, a sample-barcoded 5' primer and a J-beta primer mix were used. Each CDR3 protein gets one entry after TCRdb re-called the 5' RACE reads with MiXCR. Among roughly 550,000 distinct CDR3 sequences listed, about 25% were seen once. This same sample was also taken into another study, of T cells of mothers and their children.

The sample taken for sequencing was blood. These receptors were collected from a boy aged 5-17 years in good health.

This clonotype was seen a few times. V is TRBV6-2 or TRBV6-3 and J is TRBJ1-5, with TRBD1 identical over 8 bases. The ends lost 6 bases at V and 9 bases at J; junction bases unmatched: 13. The CDR3 length is 15 residues. The germline V gene encodes CDR1 MNHEY and CDR2 SVGEGT. CDR3 loop: CASSSNDRGVGPQHF. The CDR3 nucleotides read TGTGCCAGCAGCTCTAACGACAGGGGCGTTGGGCCCCAGCATTTT.

This clonotype has more than one count but fewer than ten. The rearrangement uses TRBV11-2 and TRBJ1-1, with D possibly matching TRBD1 (5 bases). The CDR3 extends over 16 amino acids. Trimming pared 3 bases from V and 3 bases from J, leaving 17 bases between. The germline gives CDR1 SGHAT, CDR2 FQNNGV. CDR3 nucleotide sequence: TGTGCCAGCAGCTTGGGGCAGCGCATACCTTACACTGAAGCTTTCTTT. Amino acid sequence: CASSLGQRIPYTEAFF.

The chain links TRBV18 to TRBJ2-1; D unclear. The DNA matches TRBJ2-7 better at its end, which makes the J call doubtful. The CDR3 has 13 amino acids. Germline V gene sequence: CDR1 KGHSH, CDR2 LQKENI. CDR3 amino acids: CASSRAVVYEQYF. The CDR3, as DNA: TGTGCCAGCTCACGGGCGGTGGTCTACGAGCAGTACTTC.

The gene calls are TRBV28 and TRBJ1-4; 7 bases line up with TRBD1. J gave up 7 bases and V 3 bases, and 5 bases lay outside the gene matches. Looked up from germline, CDR1 is MDHEN and CDR2 is SYDVKM. The CDR3 sequence is 14 residues long. The CDR3 region is CASSFVRGAEKLFF. The CDR3 DNA reads TGTGCCAGCAGTTTTGTCAGGGGGGCTGAAAAACTGTTTTTT.

This rearrangement joins TRBV2 to TRBJ2-2, with D possibly being TRBD2 (5 bases). In germline, CDR1 is SNHLY, CDR2 FYNNEI. V lost 5 bases, J lost 6 bases, and 13 bases lay in between. There are 14 residues in the CDR3. For the CDR3, the DNA is TGTGCCAGCAGTACCCGGCGCGGGTCCGGGGAGCTGTTTTTT. Residues: CASSTRRGSGELFF.

This clonotype was seen only a few times. The chain employs TRBV28 and TRBJ2-3; D is uncertain. The CDR3 spans 12 residues. Germline CDR1 MDHEN, CDR2 SYDVKM. Trimming shortened V by 6 bases and J by 4 bases, and 8 bases separated the two germline ends. CDR3 region: CASSWVSDTQYF. The CDR3, as DNA: TGTGCCAGCAGCTGGGTCTCAGATACGCAGTATTTT.

The chain recombines TRBV12-3 or TRBV12-4 with TRBJ1-2; 9 nucleotides agree with TRBD1. This CDR3 spans 15 amino acids. Trimming took 5 bases from V and 4 from J; bases not matched to a gene: 8. The CDR3 DNA follows: TGTGCCAGCAGTCAACCGGGACAGGGTGGCTATGGCTACACCTTC. Protein sequence: CASSQPGQGGYGYTF.

The rearrangement links TRBV7-6 to TRBJ2-5, with 7 bases that match TRBD2. TRBJ2-7 explains the end of the DNA better; the J call may be wrong. The germline gives CDR1 SGHVS, CDR2 FNYEAQ. The CDR3 length is 16 residues. The CDR3 protein is CASSPGSGAKDYEQYF. In DNA, the CDR3 is TGTGCCAGCAGCCCTGGCAGCGGGGCCAAGGATTACGAGCAGTACTTC.

V and J are TRBV6-2 or TRBV6-3 and TRBJ2-1, with a weak D call TRBD2 (6 bases). This CDR3 is 13 amino acids long. V lost 4 bases, J lost 12 bases, and 16 bases lay in between. From germline, CDR1 is MNHEY and CDR2 SVGEGT. In DNA form, the CDR3 reads TGTGCCAGCAGTTGGGACTCCCTCTCAGGGCAGTTCTTC. Translating gives CASSWDSLSGQFF.

This clonotype was observed at least ten times. The rearrangement uses TRBV7-3 and TRBJ2-7, with 10 nucleotides matching TRBD1. V shed 2 bases and J 5 bases; nucleotides not matched to a gene: 9. CDR1 SGHTA and CDR2 FQGTGA come from the germline V gene. There are 16 residues in the CDR3. CDR3 loop: CASSLAAGTGVHEQYF. The CDR3 DNA is TGTGCCAGCAGCTTAGCGGCCGGGACAGGGGTCCACGAGCAGTACTTC.

Here the CDR3 reads CASSSRVNAARGPYF. The CDR3 DNA follows: TGTGCCAGCAGTTCCAGGGTAAACGCGGCAAGGGGCCCGTACTTC. The chain couples TRBV28 to TRBJ2-7; D is perhaps TRBD1 (5 bases). The CDR3 is 15 residues long. With 4 bases removed from V and 12 bases from J, the gap between germline ends came to 25 bases. From germline, CDR1 is MDHEN and CDR2 SYDVKM.

This clonotype was counted between two and nine times. J is TRBJ2-6 and V is TRBV27; 7 positions agree with TRBD2. CDR3 size: 15 residues. With 8 bases clipped from V and 3 bases from J, the junction kept 7 bases outside the gene matches. Germline V gives CDR1 MNHEY, CDR2 SMNVEV (reference sequence). The CDR3 sequence is CASWGGESGANVLTF. Here the CDR3 DNA reads TGTGCCAGCTGGGGGGGGGAAAGTGGGGCCAACGTCCTGACTTTC.

The chain uses TRBV6-2 or TRBV6-3 and TRBJ2-7; 9 nucleotides match TRBD1. There are 15 residues in the CDR3. V dropped 6 bases and J dropped 1; count of bases not matched to a gene: 7. Germline assignment: CDR1 MNHEY and CDR2 SVGEGT. Written as DNA, the CDR3 is TGTGCCAGCAGGGCCGGGACAGGGAGTTCCTACGAGCAGTACTTC. Its translation: CASRAGTGSSYEQYF.

The rearrangement joins TRBV20-1 to TRBJ1-2; 7 bases line up with TRBD1. In germline, CDR1 is DFQATT, CDR2 SNEGSKA (reference sequence). The CDR3 is made up of 14 amino acids. V lost 7 bases, J lost 3 bases, and 11 bases stayed unmatched. CDR3 region: CSVPLSGGDYGYTF. Written as DNA, the CDR3 is TGCAGTGTCCCACTCTCAGGGGGAGACTATGGCTACACCTTC.

The rearrangement joins TRBV2 to TRBJ2-5; perhaps TRBD2 as D (5 bases). The germline gives CDR1 SNHLY, CDR2 FYNNEI. The CDR3 consists of 15 residues. Trimming removed 6 bases at V and 2 bases at J, with 16 bases between. The CDR3: CASSRRPGYQETQYF. The DNA of the CDR3 is TGTGCCAGCAGCCGGAGGCCAGGATATCAAGAGACCCAGTACTTC.

The sample holds a few counts of this clonotype. The chain has TRBV5-1 and TRBJ2-5, with D tentatively TRBD2 (6 bases). The end of the DNA is better explained by TRBJ2-1, so the J call may be wrong. CDR1 and CDR2 from the germline V gene are SGHRS and YFSETQ. This CDR3 contains 15 residues. The CDR3 DNA reads TGCGCCAGCAGCCCTGCCCTAGCGCCCTACAATGAGCAGTTCTTC. Translating it yields CASSPALAPYNEQFF.

A few counts support this clonotype. The chain joins TRBV2 to TRBJ2-1; 12 bases match TRBD2. Germline trimming cut 8 bases from V and 4 bases from J; bases unmatched to any gene: 9. The CDR3 extends over 16 amino acids. Germline-derived CDR1 and CDR2 are SNHLY and FYNNEI. This CDR3 is CASSASGRAKYNEQFF. CDR3 nucleotides: TGTGCCAGCTCGGCTAGCGGGAGGGCAAAATACAATGAGCAGTTCTTC. Filled out from reference TRBV2 and TRBJ2-1, the complete variable domain reads EPEVTQTPSHQVTQMGQEVILRCVPISNHLYFYWYRQILGQKVEFLVSFYNNEISEKSEIFDDQFSVERPDGSNFTLKIRSTKLEDSAMYFCASSASGRAKYNEQFFGPGTRLTVL.

The V and J genes are TRBV5-1 and TRBJ2-5, with D possibly being TRBD1 (6 bases). The V gene's germline CDR1 is SGHRS and CDR2 YFSETQ. CDR3 length: 16 amino acids. V lost 1 base and J 3 bases, leaving 16 bases between the germline ends. The CDR3 here is CASSLNPQGQKETQYF. The CDR3 nucleotides read TGCGCCAGCAGCTTGAACCCCCAGGGGCAGAAAGAGACCCAGTACTTC.

The chain is built from TRBV5-1 and TRBJ2-7; 9 bases match TRBD2. The CDR3 is 15 residues long. Germline V lookup: CDR1 SGHRS, CDR2 YFSETQ. Trimming took 4 bases from V and 2 from J; bases not matched to a gene: 7. The CDR3 bases are TGCGCCAGCAGCCCTCCTAGCGGGACCACCTACGAGCAGTACTTC. Its translation: CASSPPSGTTYEQYF.